This TCR beta chain was obtained from a study of T cells in women clearing cervical HPV infection. Study overall: Blood came at first lesion visit for cases, post-clearance for controls. Case blood was drawn a median about 160 days after lesion detection. With HLA typing for only a few women, HLA confounding remains possible.

On this clone: Its antigen is unidentified. The read ends 3 residues before the CDR3 terminus; that terminus is restored from the germline J gene.

The method was immunoSEQ multiplex PCR; TCRdb's version includes in-frame clones alone and lacks a portion of them. The sample includes around 24,000 clones. The CDR3 contains 15 residues. The J segment lost 7 bases and the V segment lost 0 bases, leaving 5 bases of the junction unmatched. Germline values: CDR1 SGHRS, CDR2 YFSETQ. Findings and caveats of the study: Controls had more TRBV6-7 (0.16%) than cases (roughly 0.11%).

The sample was blood buffy coat. The sequence was collected from a woman between 18 and 70 years old with a cervical HPV16 infection that either progressed to CIN3+ or cleared (not recorded which). This chain connects TRBV5-1 to TRBJ2-1, with 9 bases that match TRBD1. CDR3 region: CASSLVGQGMNEQFF. The sequenced CDR3 bases are TGCGCCAGCAGCTTGGTAGGACAGGGGATGAATGAG.